These T cell receptor beta chains were read from a single sample in a study of T cell repertoires in aging, cancer and after chemotherapy. TCRdb redid the calling of the multiplex PCR reads with MiXCR, one entry per CDR3 protein. The table records about 13,000 distinct CDR3 sequences, about 29% of them present only once. Material: blood. These TCRs come from a human donor with a blood cancer. The CDR3 runs from the conserved cysteine through the conserved F or W. The order of the fields is J gene, clone size, V gene, D gene, CDR3 protein, CDR3 DNA. The D gene is left open where the match is weak. Part of the rows lack a size; the others show once, few, many or a class for expanded clones.

J gene: TRBJ2-3; clone size: .; V gene: TRBV6-6; D gene: .; CDR3 protein: CATSYGQKTDTQYF; CDR3 DNA: TGTGCCACCTCGTACGGACAGAAAACAGATACGCAGTATTTT
J gene: TRBJ1-1; clone size: .; V gene: TRBV27; D gene: .; CDR3 protein: CASSLTAGSAPGDTEAFF; CDR3 DNA: TGTGCCAGCAGTTTAACAGCAGGGTCAGCACCGGGGGACACTGAAGCTTTCTTT
J gene: TRBJ2-7; clone size: .; V gene: TRBV5-4; D gene: TRBD1; CDR3 protein: CASGGMGQGAYEQYF; CDR3 DNA: TGTGCCAGCGGGGGTATGGGACAGGGGGCTTACGAGCAGTACTTC
J gene: TRBJ2-7; clone size: once; V gene: TRBV5-4; D gene: .; CDR3 protein: CASSFWGAPTYVQYF; CDR3 DNA: TGTGCCAGCAGCTTTTGGGGGGCCCCCACCTACGTGCAGTACTTC
J gene: TRBJ2-7; clone size: medium-sized; V gene: TRBV15; D gene: .; CDR3 protein: CATSRDPTYEQYF; CDR3 DNA: TGTGCCACCAGCAGAGACCCAACCTACGAGCAGTACTTC
J gene: TRBJ1-5; clone size: .; V gene: TRBV12-3/TRBV12-4; D gene: .; CDR3 protein: CASSLNLGGNQPQHF; CDR3 DNA: TGTGCCAGCAGTTTAAACCTTGGGGGCAATCAGCCCCAGCATTTT
J gene: TRBJ2-2; clone size: once; V gene: TRBV4-3; D gene: TRBD1; CDR3 protein: CASSQGVGTGRTGELFF; CDR3 DNA: TGCGCCAGCAGCCAAGGGGTGGGGACAGGACGGACCGGGGAGCTGTTTTTT
J gene: TRBJ2-3; clone size: medium-sized; V gene: TRBV19; D gene: .; CDR3 protein: CASTPSEGRGTDTQYF; CDR3 DNA: TGTGCCAGTACCCCGTCGGAGGGCCGAGGCACAGATACGCAGTATTTT
J gene: TRBJ1-2; clone size: .; V gene: TRBV5-1; D gene: TRBD1; CDR3 protein: CASSSQDRVNYGYTF; CDR3 DNA: TGTGCCAGCAGCTCCCAGGACAGGGTGAACTATGGCTACACCTTC
J gene: TRBJ2-1; clone size: medium-sized; V gene: TRBV5-6; D gene: TRBD2; CDR3 protein: CASSFGLAVNEQFF; CDR3 DNA: TGTGCCAGCAGTTTTGGACTAGCTGTCAATGAGCAGTTCTTC
J gene: TRBJ2-2; clone size: .; V gene: TRBV11-2; D gene: TRBD1; CDR3 protein: CASSLTGVFTGELFF; CDR3 DNA: TGTGCCAGCAGCTTAACAGGGGTGTTCACCGGGGAGCTGTTTTTT
J gene: TRBJ1-1; clone size: .; V gene: TRBV27; D gene: .; CDR3 protein: CASSPRVGMNTEAFF; CDR3 DNA: TGTGCCAGCAGTCCCCGAGTAGGCATGAACACTGAAGCTTTCTTT
J gene: TRBJ1-2; clone size: .; V gene: TRBV4-3; D gene: .; CDR3 protein: CASSHVEFRSPNYGYTF; CDR3 DNA: TGCGCCAGCAGCCACGTCGAGTTTAGATCTCCTAACTATGGCTACACCTTC
J gene: TRBJ2-7; clone size: .; V gene: TRBV10-3; D gene: TRBD1; CDR3 protein: CAIRQGSSYEQYF; CDR3 DNA: TGTGCCATCCGACAGGGGAGCTCCTACGAGCAGTACTTC
J gene: TRBJ1-3; clone size: once; V gene: TRBV20-1; D gene: .; CDR3 protein: CSANDRSSGNTIYF; CDR3 DNA: TGCAGTGCTAACGACAGATCCTCTGGAAACACCATATATTTT
J gene: TRBJ2-1; clone size: .; V gene: TRBV19; D gene: .; CDR3 protein: CASSIGVGVREPGNEQFF; CDR3 DNA: TGTGCCAGTAGTATTGGTGTGGGTGTCCGGGAGCCGGGCAATGAGCAGTTCTTC
J gene: TRBJ1-1; clone size: .; V gene: TRBV27; D gene: .; CDR3 protein: CASSHLQNTEAFF; CDR3 DNA: TGTGCCAGCAGTCACCTACAGAACACTGAAGCTTTCTTT
J gene: TRBJ2-2; clone size: few; V gene: TRBV6-6; D gene: .; CDR3 protein: CASSFTGELFF; CDR3 DNA: TGTGCCAGCAGTTTCACCGGGGAGCTGTTTTTT
J gene: TRBJ2-7; clone size: .; V gene: TRBV12-3/TRBV12-4; D gene: TRBD1; CDR3 protein: CASSQGASYEQYF; CDR3 DNA: TGTGCCAGCAGCCAGGGGGCCTCCTACGAGCAGTACTTC
J gene: TRBJ2-1; clone size: .; V gene: TRBV4-3; D gene: TRBD2; CDR3 protein: CASSHGGEQFF; CDR3 DNA: TGTGCCAGCAGCCACGGGGGGGAGCAGTTCTTC
J gene: TRBJ1-2; clone size: .; V gene: TRBV7-2; D gene: TRBD1; CDR3 protein: CASSMTGDYGYTF; CDR3 DNA: TGTGCCAGCAGCATGACAGGGGACTATGGCTACACCTTC
J gene: TRBJ1-5; clone size: medium-sized; V gene: TRBV19; D gene: TRBD1; CDR3 protein: CASSTTGAQPQHF; CDR3 DNA: TGTGCCAGTAGTACCACAGGGGCTCAGCCCCAGCATTTT
J gene: TRBJ1-3; clone size: medium-sized; V gene: TRBV30; D gene: .; CDR3 protein: CAWSVHSGNTIYF; CDR3 DNA: TGTGCCTGGAGTGTCCACTCTGGAAACACCATATATTTT
J gene: TRBJ1-3; clone size: .; V gene: TRBV10-3; D gene: .; CDR3 protein: CAIMGTPEAGNTIYF; CDR3 DNA: TGTGCCATCATGGGGACACCCGAAGCGGGAAACACCATATATTTT
J gene: TRBJ2-5; clone size: medium-sized; V gene: TRBV19; D gene: .; CDR3 protein: CASRQAGETQYF; CDR3 DNA: TGTGCCAGTCGACAGGCCGGGGAGACCCAGTACTTC
J gene: TRBJ2-5; clone size: .; V gene: TRBV6-1; D gene: TRBD2; CDR3 protein: CASSWSSGRGETQYF; CDR3 DNA: TGTGCCAGCTCTTGGTCCAGCGGGAGGGGCGAGACCCAGTACTTC
J gene: TRBJ2-5; clone size: medium-sized; V gene: TRBV19; D gene: .; CDR3 protein: CASRLSGETQYF; CDR3 DNA: TGTGCCAGTCGGCTCTCGGGAGAGACCCAGTACTTC
J gene: TRBJ1-3; clone size: .; V gene: TRBV4-3; D gene: .; CDR3 protein: CASSQDPIGGNTIYF; CDR3 DNA: TGTGCCAGCAGCCAAGACCCAATCGGTGGAAACACCATATATTTT
J gene: TRBJ2-5; clone size: .; V gene: TRBV5-6; D gene: .; CDR3 protein: CASSQALGRVETQYF; CDR3 DNA: TGTGCCAGCAGCCAAGCCCTGGGAAGGGTAGAGACCCAGTACTTC
J gene: TRBJ2-1; clone size: .; V gene: TRBV20-1; D gene: TRBD2; CDR3 protein: CSAVPGLAVNYNEQFF; CDR3 DNA: TGCAGTGCTGTACCGGGACTAGCGGTTAACTACAATGAGCAGTTCTTC
J gene: TRBJ2-3; clone size: .; V gene: TRBV24-1; D gene: .; CDR3 protein: CATRKGDTQYF; CDR3 DNA: TGTGCCACCAGGAAGGGAGATACGCAGTATTTT
J gene: TRBJ2-1; clone size: .; V gene: TRBV13; D gene: TRBD1; CDR3 protein: CASSPGQGTYNEQFF; CDR3 DNA: TGTGCCAGCAGCCCGGGACAGGGAACCTACAATGAGCAGTTCTTC
J gene: TRBJ1-5; clone size: once; V gene: TRBV7-6; D gene: TRBD1; CDR3 protein: CASSLALAGQGEDSNQPQHF; CDR3 DNA: TGTGCCAGCAGCTTAGCCCTGGCCGGACAGGGTGAGGATAGCAATCAGCCCCAGCATTTT
J gene: TRBJ2-6; clone size: .; V gene: TRBV6-5; D gene: TRBD1; CDR3 protein: CASRRTGGSGANVLTF; CDR3 DNA: TGTGCCAGCAGACGGACAGGGGGCTCTGGGGCCAACGTCCTGACTTTC
J gene: TRBJ2-4; clone size: .; V gene: TRBV28; D gene: .; CDR3 protein: CASSQPPRGPKNIQYF; CDR3 DNA: TGTGCCAGCAGTCAACCCCCTCGAGGGCCCAAAAACATTCAGTACTTC
J gene: TRBJ1-1; clone size: few; V gene: TRBV6-5; D gene: TRBD1; CDR3 protein: CASSSGGGGTEAFF; CDR3 DNA: TGTGCCAGCAGTTCAGGGGGCGGAGGGACTGAAGCTTTCTTT
J gene: TRBJ1-2; clone size: .; V gene: TRBV12-3/TRBV12-4; D gene: .; CDR3 protein: CASRLTAPRGGYTF; CDR3 DNA: TGTGCCAGCAGACTTACAGCACCCAGGGGTGGCTACACCTTC
J gene: TRBJ2-7; clone size: medium-sized; V gene: TRBV18; D gene: .; CDR3 protein: CASSPRDEQYF; CDR3 DNA: TGTGCCAGCTCACCACGGGACGAGCAGTACTTC
J gene: TRBJ2-7; clone size: .; V gene: TRBV4-3; D gene: .; CDR3 protein: CASSQDSVQYF; CDR3 DNA: TGTGCCAGCAGCCAAGATAGCGTGCAGTACTTC
J gene: TRBJ2-3; clone size: .; V gene: TRBV12-3/TRBV12-4; D gene: TRBD2; CDR3 protein: CASSNGLAGGPLYTQYF; CDR3 DNA: TGTGCCAGCAGTAACGGACTAGCGGGGGGGCCTCTATATACGCAGTATTTT
J gene: TRBJ2-1; clone size: .; V gene: TRBV5-4; D gene: .; CDR3 protein: CASSTPSSYNEQFF; CDR3 DNA: TGTGCCAGCAGTACCCCAAGCTCCTACAATGAGCAGTTCTTC
J gene: TRBJ2-5; clone size: many; V gene: TRBV18; D gene: .; CDR3 protein: CASSPRDSVGGETQYF; CDR3 DNA: TGTGCCAGCTCACCACGGGACTCGGTTGGCGGGGAGACCCAGTACTTC
J gene: TRBJ1-1; clone size: .; V gene: TRBV6-5; D gene: .; CDR3 protein: CASRYRIGTEAFF; CDR3 DNA: TGTGCCAGCAGATACCGGATAGGAACTGAAGCTTTCTTT
J gene: TRBJ2-5; clone size: .; V gene: TRBV27; D gene: .; CDR3 protein: CASSFLRRRETQYF; CDR3 DNA: TGTGCCAGCAGTTTTCTCCGTCGGAGGGAGACCCAGTACTTC
J gene: TRBJ1-2; clone size: many; V gene: TRBV18; D gene: TRBD1; CDR3 protein: CASSEQGGSPSNYGYTF; CDR3 DNA: TGTGCCAGCTCGGAACAGGGGGGCAGTCCTTCTAACTATGGCTACACCTTC
J gene: TRBJ2-2; clone size: once; V gene: TRBV2; D gene: .; CDR3 protein: CASTRGRGNTGELFF; CDR3 DNA: TGTGCCAGCACGCGGGGTCGGGGAAACACCGGGGAGCTGTTTTTT
J gene: TRBJ2-1; clone size: medium-sized; V gene: TRBV5-5; D gene: TRBD1; CDR3 protein: CASSLGTGPNNEQFF; CDR3 DNA: TGTGCCAGCAGCTTAGGGACAGGCCCAAACAATGAGCAGTTCTTC
J gene: TRBJ2-1; clone size: medium-sized; V gene: TRBV10-3; D gene: .; CDR3 protein: CAISGEAGNEQFF; CDR3 DNA: TGTGCCATCAGTGGCGAGGCCGGGAATGAGCAGTTCTTC
J gene: TRBJ2-5; clone size: medium-sized; V gene: TRBV6-2/TRBV6-3; D gene: .; CDR3 protein: CASRQGKETQYF; CDR3 DNA: TGTGCCAGCAGACAGGGAAAAGAGACCCAGTACTTC